The sequence of this TCR beta chain was determined in a study of regulatory T cells in long-lasting Graves disease. Construction of the TCR beta libraries employed iRepertoire HTBI primers in conjunction with Arm-PCR of CDR3 regions. TCRdb independently ran MiXCR on the multiplex PCR reads; one entry per CDR3 protein. The table shows around 460,000 distinct CDR3 sequences, with roughly 15% occurring only once. Germline-derived CDR1 and CDR2 are SGHRS and YFSETQ. The germline V and J ends were trimmed by 1 base and 6 bases, with 17 bases remaining between them. The CDR3 is 16 residues long. As for time point: newly diagnosed GD, antithyroid drugs for less than 3 months. The TCR library was prepared using RNA isolated from PBMCs. The same data also contributed to another study, on T cells in Graves' hyperthyroidism and ophthalmopathy.

The receptor comes from a woman aged 50 to 60 with Graves disease. The gene calls are TRBV5-1 and TRBJ2-1; D is undetermined. The input for sequencing was peripheral blood mononuclear cells (PBMCs), taken at new diagnosis, from a patient treated with antithyroid drugs. The CDR3 loop is CASSLQKAPPGNEQFF. The CDR3, as DNA: TGCGCCAGCAGCTTGCAGAAAGCCCCGCCCGGCAATGAGCAGTTCTTC.